These 25 T cell receptor beta chains originate from one sample sequenced in a study of identical twins' blood T cells. TCRdb passed the 5' RACE reads through MiXCR, listing each CDR3 protein once. In the table there are a few hundred thousand distinct CDR3 sequences, more than 25% of which are singletons. The sequenced sample consisted of PBMCs. The receptors originated from a woman between 18 and 50 years old in good health.

There are many counts of this clonotype. J is TRBJ2-1 and V is TRBV29-1; weak D call: TRBD2 (5 bases). Germline V CDR1 and CDR2: SQVTM, ANQGSEA. V lost 3 bases and J 6 bases, leaving 6 bases between the germline ends. The CDR3 is 11 residues long. Here the CDR3 DNA reads TGCAGCGTTGATCGGGGCAATGAGCAGTTCTTC. Translation gives CSVDRGNEQFF.

This clonotype was seen a single time. Being one base from a much bigger clone, this may be a read error. The chain employs TRBV7-9 and TRBJ2-7; no reliable D call. Germline V lookup: CDR1 SEHNR, CDR2 FQNEAQ (reference sequence). This CDR3 contains 14 residues. V was clipped by 3 bases and J by 6 bases, with 15 bases between them. CDR3 region: CASSLNPANFEQYF. CDR3 in DNA: TGTGCCAGCAGCTTGAATCCTGCAAACTTCGAGCAGTACTTC.

The table lists this clonotype with a few counts. V gene TRBV7-9 combines with J gene TRBJ1-1, with D uncertain. The V end was cut by 1 base, the J end by 4 bases, with 19 bases between. CDR1 and CDR2 (germline): SEHNR, FQNEAQ (reference sequence). The CDR3 consists of 17 residues. The CDR3 nucleotides are TGTGCCAGCAGCTTAGTCACGGCAACCCAACGCGGCACTGAAGCTTTCTTT. Residues: CASSLVTATQRGTEAFF.

The chain has TRBV29-1 and TRBJ1-4; 8 nucleotides line up with TRBD1. The CDR3 totals 13 residues. CDR1 is SQVTM, CDR2 ANQGSEA, per germline. Trimming took 5 bases from V and 4 from J; bases not matched to a gene: 3. This CDR3 is CSVQGARNEKLFF. The CDR3 region has the DNA TGCAGCGTTCAGGGGGCCCGTAATGAAAAACTGTTTTTT.

The V gene is TRBV11-3, the J gene TRBJ1-2; no definite D call. Trimming cost V 2 bases and J 6 bases, with 7 bases left between them. Germline values: CDR1 SGHNT, CDR2 YENEEA. This CDR3 contains 12 residues. The CDR3 coding sequence is TGTGCCAGCAGCTTAATGGAAAATGGCTACACCTTC. This translates into CASSLMENGYTF.

This chain connects TRBV7-2 to TRBJ1-4, with D unclear. The germline V gene has CDR1 SGHTA and CDR2 FQGNSA. CDR3 size: 11 residues. Trimming stripped 7 bases from V and 3 bases from J, with 3 bases between. The CDR3 sequence is CASTSNEKLFF. The CDR3 DNA reads as TGTGCCAGCACCTCTAATGAAAAACTGTTTTTT.

V usage is TRBV9 and J usage is TRBJ1-4, with 7 bases identical to TRBD1. Per the germline V gene, CDR1 is SGDLS and CDR2 is YYNGEE. Trimming at V came to 2 bases and at J to 4 bases, leaving 5 bases not matched to a gene. The length of the CDR3 is 15 residues. The CDR3 protein is CASSVAGTVNEKLFF. Written as DNA, the CDR3 is TGTGCCAGCAGCGTTGCCGGGACAGTTAATGAAAAACTGTTTTTT. Full variable domain (remainder filled in from reference TRBV9 and TRBJ1-4): DSGVTQTPKHLITATGQRVTLRCSPRSGDLSVYWYQQSLDQGLQFLIQYYNGEERAKGNILERFSAQQFPDLHSELNLSSLELGDSALYFCASSVAGTVNEKLFFGSGTQLSVL.

The table lists this clonotype with a few counts. This chain uses TRBV29-1 with TRBJ2-1; D is perhaps TRBD2 (6 bases). V lost 7 bases to trimming and J lost 1 base, with 14 bases between them. Germline V gene sequence: CDR1 SQVTM, CDR2 ANQGSEA. The CDR3 is 14 residues long. Here the CDR3 reads CSAGEAISYNEQFF. As DNA, the CDR3 is TGCAGCGCCGGGGAGGCTATTTCCTACAATGAGCAGTTCTTC.

About this clonotype: A much larger clone sits a single nucleotide away, making a read error possible. This chain uses TRBV9 with TRBJ1-1; D ambiguous. Trimming shortened V by 0 bases and J by 6 bases, and 9 bases separated the two germline ends. The CDR3 runs to 13 residues. Germline assignment: CDR1 SGDLS and CDR2 YYNGEE. CDR3 amino acids: CASSVGETPEAFF. The CDR3 DNA reads TGTGCCAGCAGCGTAGGCGAGACCCCTGAAGCTTTCTTT. Full variable domain (missing parts from reference TRBV9 and TRBJ1-1): DSGVTQTPKHLITATGQRVTLRCSPRSGDLSVYWYQQSLDQGLQFLIQYYNGEERAKGNILERFSAQQFPDLHSELNLSSLELGDSALYFCASSVGETPEAFFGQGTRLTVV.

This clonotype was picked up a small number of times. The chain employs TRBV5-1 and TRBJ1-3; D unresolved. The germline V gene encodes CDR1 SGHRS and CDR2 YFSETQ. V shed 0 bases and J shed 0 bases, with 7 bases lying between them. The CDR3 is 15 residues long. The chain's CDR3 is CASSLEGHSGNTIYF. CDR3 bases: TGCGCCAGCAGCTTGGAGGGTCACTCTGGAAACACCATATATTTT.

The chain is built from TRBV20-1 and TRBJ1-6; TRBD1 is a possible D gene (5 bases). Deletions cut 4 bases from V and 8 bases from J, with 12 bases between. The V gene's germline CDR1 is DFQATT and CDR2 SNEGSKA (reference sequence). There are 13 residues in the CDR3. CDR3 sequence: CSANRQMDSPLHF. For the CDR3, the DNA is TGCAGTGCTAACAGACAGATGGATTCACCCCTCCACTTT.

This clonotype has more than one count but fewer than ten. Written as DNA, the CDR3 is TGTGCCAGCAGTAGGACTAGCGCTAGGATCGAGTTCTTC. It encodes CASSRTSARIEFF. This chain connects TRBV27 to TRBJ2-1, with 9 bases fitting TRBD2. This CDR3 region has 13 residues. The J segment lost 14 bases and the V segment lost 5 bases, leaving 10 bases of the junction unmatched. From germline, CDR1 is MNHEY and CDR2 SMNVEV (reference sequence).

The chain uses TRBV20-1 and TRBJ2-5, with D possibly TRBD2 on 6 matching bases. The V gene lost 4 bases and the J gene lost 4 bases, with 10 bases spanning the gap. The CDR3 is 12 residues long. CDR1 DFQATT and CDR2 SNEGSKA come from the germline V gene (reference sequence). The CDR3 is CSATTSGETQYF. CDR3 sequence (DNA): TGCAGTGCTACGACTAGTGGAGAGACCCAGTACTTC.

The V and J genes are TRBV12-5 and TRBJ2-2; no clear D. The CDR3 totals 12 residues. Trimming pared 4 bases from V and 6 bases from J, leaving 6 bases between. Germline loops: CDR1 LGHNT, CDR2 FRNRAP. The DNA for the CDR3 is TGTGCTAGTGGTTCCTTCCCCGGGGAGCTGTTTTTT. It codes for CASGSFPGELFF.

The chain is built from TRBV28 and TRBJ2-7, with unresolved D. This CDR3 has 15 amino acids. Germline loops: CDR1 MDHEN, CDR2 SYDVKM. V lost 1 base and J 3 bases, leaving 13 bases between the germline ends. The CDR3 protein is CASSLLSSAYYEQYF. The CDR3 DNA follows: TGTGCCAGCAGTTTATTGAGCTCTGCCTACTACGAGCAGTACTTC.

This clonotype was recorded a few times. V gene TRBV24-1 combines with J gene TRBJ2-1; the match to TRBD2 covers 7 bases. Germline-derived CDR1 and CDR2 are KGHDR and SFDVKD. This CDR3 is 13 amino acids long. The junction had 6 bases not matched to a gene; V was cut back by 9 bases and J by 5 bases. The chain's CDR3 is CATDSGYDNEQFF. As DNA, the CDR3 is TGTGCCACCGATAGCGGGTACGACAATGAGCAGTTCTTC.

The chain uses TRBV7-2 and TRBJ2-1, with a tentative D call TRBD1 (5 bases). CDR3 size: 16 residues. Deletions cut 5 bases from V and 1 base from J, with 15 bases between. CDR1 and CDR2 from the germline V gene are SGHTA and FQGNSA. CDR3 sequence reads: CASSPFRVGSYNEQFF. CDR3 coding DNA: TGTGCCAGCAGCCCATTCAGGGTAGGTTCCTACAATGAGCAGTTCTTC. Based on the CDR3 plus reference TRBV7-2 and TRBJ2-1, the full variable domain is GAGVSQSPSNKVTEKGKDVELRCDPISGHTALYWYRQSLGQGLEFLIYFQGNSAPDKSGLPSDRFSAERTGGSVSTLTIQRTQQEDSAVYLCASSPFRVGSYNEQFFGPGTRLTVL.

This chain uses TRBV20-1 with TRBJ2-1; D perhaps matches TRBD1 (5 bases). The CDR3 consists of 13 residues. Trimming removed 3 bases from V and 16 bases from J, with 22 bases in between. Germline assignment: CDR1 DFQATT and CDR2 SNEGSKA (reference sequence). The CDR3 here is CSARSLGRKILFF. The CDR3, as DNA: TGCAGTGCTAGGTCCTTGGGGCGAAAGATCCTTTTCTTC.

On this clonotype: One end of the junction does not line up with germline, which may come from a read error. The chain combines TRBV10-3 with TRBJ2-1; TRBD1 aligns across 9 bases. The germline V gene encodes CDR1 ENHRY and CDR2 SYGVKD. The CDR3 consists of 14 residues. The DNA of the CDR3 is TGTGCCATCAGGGGGGACAGGGAATACACTGAGCAGTTCTTC. Encoded protein: CAIRGDREYTEQFF.

This clonotype was counted only a few times. The chain links TRBV3-1 to TRBJ1-1; D gene ambiguous. The germline V and J ends were trimmed by 0 bases and 4 bases, with 18 bases remaining between them. Germline assignment: CDR1 LGHDT and CDR2 YNNKEL (reference sequence). This CDR3 spans 17 amino acids. The CDR3 spells CASSQEKHGRLVTEAFF. The CDR3 DNA reads as TGTGCCAGCAGCCAAGAAAAGCACGGGCGGTTGGTCACTGAAGCTTTCTTT. Variable domain in full (rest from reference TRBV3-1 and TRBJ1-1): DTAVSQTPKYLVTQMGNDKSIKCEQNLGHDTMYWYKQDSKKFLKIMFSYNNKELIINETVPNRFSPKSPDKAHLNLHINSLELGDSAVYFCASSQEKHGRLVTEAFFGQGTRLTVV.

The chain joins TRBV7-2 to TRBJ1-1; no reliable D call. The CDR3 runs to 15 residues. The V end was cut by 3 bases, the J end by 3 bases, with 14 bases between. Germline-derived CDR1 and CDR2 are SGHTA and FQGNSA. CDR3 DNA: TGTGCCAGCAGCTTGTTGGCAAACCTCGACACTGAAGCTTTCTTT. Translating gives CASSLLANLDTEAFF.

The chain has TRBV29-1 and TRBJ2-7, with 8 bases identical to TRBD1. The CDR3 consists of 13 residues. From germline, CDR1 is SQVTM and CDR2 ANQGSEA. V gave up 6 bases and J gave up 2 bases; unmatched junction bases: 6. The CDR3 sequence: CSVRDRQPYEQYF. The CDR3 region has the DNA TGCAGCGTCCGGGACAGGCAACCCTACGAGCAGTACTTC.

This clonotype was seen ten or more times. The chain carries TRBV29-1 and TRBJ2-6; possibly TRBD2 for D (6 bases). The CDR3 runs 14 residues. The V and J ends lost 0 bases and 6 bases respectively, with 9 bases between them. Germline CDR1 reads SQVTM; CDR2 reads ANQGSEA. The CDR3 reads CSVEDPGEANVLTF. In DNA, the CDR3 is TGCAGCGTTGAAGATCCGGGGGAGGCCAACGTCCTGACTTTC.

The chain combines TRBV7-2 with TRBJ2-1; TRBD1 matches 9 bases. Germline CDR1 SGHTA, CDR2 FQGNSA. This CDR3 spans 16 amino acids. Losses at the gene ends were 1 base for V and 3 bases for J; bases not matched to a gene: 4. CDR3: CASSLVGQGNYNEQFF. Written as DNA, the CDR3 is TGTGCCAGCAGCTTAGTGGGACAGGGAAACTACAATGAGCAGTTCTTC. Complete variable domain (other parts from reference TRBV7-2 and TRBJ2-1): GAGVSQSPSNKVTEKGKDVELRCDPISGHTALYWYRQSLGQGLEFLIYFQGNSAPDKSGLPSDRFSAERTGGSVSTLTIQRTQQEDSAVYLCASSLVGQGNYNEQFFGPGTRLTVL.

In regard to this clonotype: A much larger clone sits a single nucleotide away, making a read error possible. The chain uses TRBV29-1 and TRBJ1-2; possible D gene TRBD1, 5 bases. The CDR3 extends over 13 amino acids. Germline CDR1 SQVTM, CDR2 ANQGSEA. Here the CDR3 reads CSVSRDQGYDYTF. In DNA, the CDR3 is TGCAGCGTTTCCCGGGACCAAGGCTATGACTACACCTTC.